The 32 T cell receptor beta chains listed next were all sequenced from one sample in a study of blood T cell repertoires in COVID-19. Assay used: immunoSEQ multiplex PCR; TCRdb lists only in-frame clones, some missing. The sample has fewer than 350,000 clones, less than 85% seen once. The sequenced material came from PBMCs or T cells enriched from blood (not recorded which). These receptors all stem from a woman aged 45 to 65 who had recovered from COVID-19.

The chain recombines TRBV30 with TRBJ1-2, with 12 bases aligning to TRBD1. The CDR3 covers 13 residues. V was pared by 8 bases and J by 3 bases, with 4 bases of the junction left unmatched. The germline gives CDR1 GTSNPN, CDR2 SVGIG (reference sequence). DNA of the CDR3: TGTGCCCTCGGGACAGGGGGCGACTATGGCTACACCTTC. Protein sequence: CALGTGGDYGYTF.

CDR3 loop: CASSWSGQGIDSPLHF. Here the CDR3 DNA reads TGCGCCAGCAGCTGGTCGGGACAGGGGATCGATTCACCCCTCCACTTT. The V and J genes are TRBV5-1 and TRBJ1-6; TRBD1 aligns across 10 bases. The length of the CDR3 is 16 residues. Germline V gene sequence: CDR1 SGHRS, CDR2 YFSETQ. V lost 3 bases and J lost 8; bases outside the gene matches: 8.

This chain joins TRBV23-1 and TRBJ2-2; D may be TRBD2 (6 bases). TRBV23-1 is flagged as an ORF with uncertain function. Deletions cut 10 bases from V and 3 bases from J, with 18 bases between. The CDR3 loop spans 15 amino acids. In nucleotides, the CDR3 is TGCGCCAACAAAAAAGGCCGGGAGCACACCGGGGAGCTGTTTTTT. Protein: CANKKGREHTGELFF.

V usage is TRBV2 and J usage is TRBJ1-2, with 7 positions matching TRBD1. CDR3 size: 11 residues. Germline V lookup: CDR1 SNHLY, CDR2 FYNNEI. Trimming took 8 bases from V and 9 from J; bases not matched to a gene: 6. The CDR3 region has the DNA TGTGCCAGCGACAGGGTTGGGAGCTACACCTTC. Its translation: CASDRVGSYTF.

The chain joins TRBV4-2 to TRBJ2-3; the match to TRBD2 covers 11 bases. Germline CDR1 and CDR2: LGHNA and YNFKEQ. The CDR3 is 20 amino acids. The junction had 11 bases not matched to a gene; V was cut back by 0 bases and J by 0 bases. The CDR3 nucleotides read TGTGCCAGCAGCCAAGATCCGGGACTAGCGGCCGGTAAGAGCACAGATACGCAGTATTTT. This encodes CASSQDPGLAAGKSTDTQYF.

The chain uses TRBV12-3 or TRBV12-4 and TRBJ1-2, with D unresolved. CDR3 length equals 11 residues. V lost 3 bases, J lost 6 bases, and 5 bases lay in between. The CDR3, as DNA: TGTGCCAGCAGTTTCGGGGATGGCTACACCTTC. As protein: CASSFGDGYTF.

On this clone itself: Relative to the germline gene, one junction end is altered; a read error may explain this. The rearrangement links TRBV7-2 to TRBJ1-6; D remains ambiguous. This CDR3 is 16 amino acids long. Germline assignment: CDR1 SGHTA and CDR2 FQGNSA. CDR3 sequence (DNA): TGTGCCAGCAGCTTAGGTGGGAGCTCCTATAATTCACCTCTCCACTTT. It specifies CASSLGGSSYNSPLHF.

This chain's CDR3 is CASSYAEGGRQPQHF. CDR3 in DNA: TGTGCCAGCAGTTACGCCGAAGGAGGCAGACAGCCCCAGCATTTT. This chain uses TRBV6-5 with TRBJ1-5, with unresolved D. This CDR3 has 15 residues. CDR1 is MNHEY, CDR2 SVGAGI, per germline. The ends were cut back, 2 bases at V and 7 bases at J, with 15 bases in the middle.

This clone occurred once. This chain joins TRBV19 and TRBJ2-2; D is uncertain. The CDR3 sequence is 14 residues long. The germline gives CDR1 LNHDA, CDR2 SQIVND (reference sequence). V lost 3 bases, J lost 4 bases, and 9 bases lay in between. The CDR3 DNA is TGTGCCAGTAGTATTAGTCACTCCACCGGGGAGCTGTTTTTT. It specifies CASSISHSTGELFF.

The chain has TRBV5-1 and TRBJ1-1, with D perhaps matching TRBD1 (5 bases). There are 15 residues in the CDR3. V was cut by 4 bases and J by 4 bases, with 17 bases left in between. Germline CDR1 is SGHRS and CDR2 is YFSETQ. This CDR3 reads CASSPVGIRGTEAFF. In nucleotides, the CDR3 is TGCGCCAGCAGCCCGGTCGGAATTAGGGGCACTGAAGCTTTCTTT.

The chain has TRBV27 and TRBJ1-1; D not certain. CDR3 length: 13 residues. V lost 2 bases and J 6 bases, leaving 10 bases between the germline ends. Per germline, CDR1 MNHEY and CDR2 SMNVEV (reference sequence). CDR3 sequence reads: CASSLGLASEAFF. The CDR3 coding sequence is TGTGCCAGCAGTTTAGGGTTAGCCTCTGAAGCTTTCTTT.

This chain uses TRBV7-2 with TRBJ2-7; possibly TRBD1 for D (5 bases). V gave up 5 bases and J gave up 4 bases, with 15 bases separating them. The CDR3 loop spans 14 amino acids. Germline-derived CDR1 and CDR2 are SGHTA and FQGNSA. CDR3: CASSVGAGRYEQYF. CDR3 nucleotide sequence: TGTGCCAGCAGCGTTGGGGCAGGGCGATACGAGCAGTACTTC.

The rearrangement uses TRBV6-2 or TRBV6-3 and TRBJ1-5, with D unclear. The germline V gene has CDR1 MNHEY and CDR2 SVGEGT. The CDR3 runs 16 residues. The V gene lost 5 bases and the J gene lost 3 bases, with 17 bases spanning the gap. This CDR3 is CASSNLGGGYNQPQHF. Written as DNA, the CDR3 is TGTGCCAGCAGTAACCTAGGTGGAGGTTACAATCAGCCCCAGCATTTT.

The chain employs TRBV7-7 and TRBJ2-2; perhaps TRBD2 as D (5 bases). The V gene lost 1 base and the J gene lost 2 bases, with 8 bases spanning the gap. Looked up from germline, CDR1 is SSHAT and CDR2 is FNYEAQ (reference sequence). The CDR3 covers 15 residues. CDR3 DNA sequence: TGTGCCAGCAGCTTAGGGACTGGAAACACCGGGGAGCTGTTTTTT. Residues: CASSLGTGNTGELFF.

The genes are TRBV29-1 and TRBJ1-2; 7 bases map to TRBD1. The V segment lost 8 bases and the J segment 4 bases; nucleotides outside the gene matches: 19. The CDR3 covers 16 residues. Germline loops: CDR1 SQVTM, CDR2 ANQGSEA. The CDR3 here is CSSTVGTSPGGYGYTF. CDR3 DNA: TGCAGCTCAACCGTCGGGACCTCCCCAGGGGGCTATGGCTACACCTTC.

The table lists this clone with a count of one. The CDR3: CASSSPYNRGFRTQYF. CDR3 DNA: TGTGCCAGCAGCTCCCCATATAACAGGGGCTTTCGGACCCAGTACTTC. V usage is TRBV3-1 (or the pseudogene TRBV3-2) and J usage is TRBJ2-5; 7 bases agree with TRBD1. The CDR3 contains 16 residues. J lost 7 bases, V lost 5 bases, and 16 bases had no gene match. From germline, CDR1 is LGHDT and CDR2 YNNKEL (reference sequence).

The V gene is TRBV11-3, the J gene TRBJ2-2; D call uncertain. Germline V CDR1 and CDR2: SGHNT, YENEEA. V was clipped by 5 bases and J by 3 bases, with 7 bases between them. The CDR3 loop spans 13 amino acids. CDR3 DNA: TGTGCCAGCAGCCTAGTATACACCGGGGAGCTGTTTTTT. Protein: CASSLVYTGELFF.

CDR3 DNA sequence: TGTGCCAGCTCTAATTCCGACAGGCGGACTGAAGCTTTCTTT. Translation: CASSNSDRRTEAFF. The chain is built from TRBV18 and TRBJ1-1; D perhaps matches TRBD1 (6 bases). The CDR3 extends over 14 amino acids. Trimming left V 6 bases short and J 5 bases short, with 16 bases between. Looked up from germline, CDR1 is KGHSH and CDR2 is LQKENI.

The rearrangement uses TRBV2 and TRBJ2-1, with D perhaps matching TRBD2 (5 bases). The CDR3 has 12 residues. Germline CDR1 reads SNHLY; CDR2 reads FYNNEI. With 4 bases removed from V and 16 bases from J, the gap between germline ends came to 17 bases. The CDR3: CASSVASSTIFF. In nucleotides, the CDR3 is TGTGCCAGCAGTGTGGCCTCTAGCACGATTTTCTTC.

The chain combines TRBV28 with TRBJ1-2; 7 bases map to TRBD1. V was clipped by 6 bases and J by 5 bases; unmatched bases: 9. The CDR3 totals 14 residues. CDR1 is MDHEN and CDR2 is SYDVKM in the germline V gene. CDR3 residues: CASSRQGPMYGYTF. In DNA, the CDR3 is TGTGCCAGCAGCAGACAGGGACCAATGTATGGCTACACCTTC.

The rearrangement links TRBV5-4 to TRBJ1-2; the match to TRBD1 covers 7 bases. Germline values: CDR1 SGHNT, CDR2 YYREEE (reference sequence). Losses at the gene ends were 4 bases for V and 4 bases for J; bases not matched to a gene: 10. The CDR3 spans 15 residues. CDR3 DNA: TGTGCCAGCAGCGCGTCCCGGGACAGCCTCTATGGCTACACCTTC. Amino acid sequence: CASSASRDSLYGYTF.

This clone was picked up a small number of times. V usage is TRBV7-8 and J usage is TRBJ1-3, with D perhaps matching TRBD1 (5 bases). Germline lookup yields CDR1 SGHVS and CDR2 FQNEAQ. V dropped 1 base and J dropped 4 bases, with 11 bases sitting between them. The CDR3 consists of 15 residues. CDR3 sequence (DNA): TGTGCCAGCAGCTTAGGCAGGGCGGGGGGAAACACCATATATTTT. The encoded protein is CASSLGRAGGNTIYF.

The rearrangement links TRBV27 to TRBJ1-3, with 8 bases that match TRBD1. This CDR3 is built from 14 residues. The germline CDR1 and CDR2 sequences are MNHEY and SMNVEV (reference sequence). V shed 4 bases, J shed 7 bases, and the junction held 6 bases outside the gene matches. This chain's CDR3 is CASSSDRGRNTIYF. The CDR3 DNA reads TGTGCCAGCAGTTCCGACAGGGGCCGGAACACCATATATTTT.

The chain has TRBV3-1 (or the pseudogene TRBV3-2) and TRBJ1-2; D unclear. Germline V lookup: CDR1 LGHDT, CDR2 YNNKEL (reference sequence). The CDR3 contains 14 residues. Between the trimmed V and J ends, which lost 0 bases and 3 bases, there was a span of 8 bases. The CDR3: CASSQDTNHYGYTF. The CDR3 coding sequence is TGTGCCAGCAGCCAAGACACAAACCACTATGGCTACACCTTC.

The rearrangement links TRBV5-6 to TRBJ1-2; 7 bases agree with TRBD1. The CDR3 runs 14 residues. The germline CDR1 and CDR2 sequences are SGHDT and YYEEEE. V gave up 0 bases and J gave up 7 bases; unmatched junction bases: 6. The CDR3 spells CASSLGQGMGGYTF. CDR3 nucleotides: TGTGCCAGCAGCTTGGGACAGGGTATGGGTGGCTACACCTTC.

J is TRBJ2-1 and V is TRBV20-1, with D tentatively TRBD2 (6 bases). CDR1 DFQATT and CDR2 SNEGSKA come from the germline V gene (reference sequence). Between the trimmed V and J ends, which lost 3 bases and 12 bases, there was a span of 18 bases. The CDR3 consists of 13 residues. DNA for the CDR3: TGCAGTGCTAGTTGGGCGGGGCCACTAGTGCAGTTCTTC. Amino acids: CSASWAGPLVQFF.

This clone has only one observation. The J gene is TRBJ1-1, the V gene TRBV27; 9 bases map to TRBD1. Germline-derived CDR1 and CDR2 are MNHEY and SMNVEV (reference sequence). V shed 4 bases, J shed 0 bases, and the junction held 3 bases outside the gene matches. The CDR3 contains 15 residues. The CDR3 region is CASSSGQGMNTEAFF. The CDR3 DNA follows: TGTGCCAGCAGTTCTGGACAGGGGATGAACACTGAAGCTTTCTTT.

This clone was counted only a few times. The CDR3 DNA reads TGTGCCAGCAGCCAAGAGGCAGGGCAGGGTGGCTACACCTTC. It encodes CASSQEAGQGGYTF. This chain joins TRBV3-1 (or the pseudogene TRBV3-2) and TRBJ1-2; a possible D gene is TRBD1 (5 bases). With 0 bases removed from V and 7 bases from J, the gap between germline ends came to 12 bases. This CDR3 has 14 amino acids. Germline-derived CDR1 and CDR2 are LGHDT and YNNKEL (reference sequence).

The chain links TRBV4-2 to TRBJ1-1, with 8 bases fitting TRBD1. CDR1 is LGHNA, CDR2 YNFKEQ, per germline. Losses at the gene ends were 2 bases for V and 5 bases for J; bases not matched to a gene: 7. This CDR3 is 15 amino acids long. This chain's CDR3 is CASSQTGQGGTEAFF. DNA of the CDR3: TGTGCCAGCAGCCAAACCGGACAGGGAGGAACTGAAGCTTTCTTT.

The gene calls are TRBV27 and TRBJ1-2; 8 nucleotides match TRBD1. V lost 7 bases, J lost 3 bases, and 4 bases stayed unmatched. Germline V gene sequence: CDR1 MNHEY, CDR2 SMNVEV (reference sequence). The CDR3 covers 13 residues. CDR3 sequence: CASTGQGHYGYTF. The CDR3 coding sequence is TGTGCCAGCACCGGACAGGGCCACTATGGCTACACCTTC.

The chain carries TRBV5-8 and TRBJ2-1; 10 nucleotides line up with TRBD1. Germline V gives CDR1 SGHTS, CDR2 YDEGEE. The CDR3 length is 13 residues. V lost 4 bases, J lost 8 bases, and 3 bases stayed unmatched. As DNA, the CDR3 is TGTGCCAGCAGCCGGGACAGGGGATATGAGCAGTTCTTC. Translated, it gives CASSRDRGYEQFF.

The chain has TRBV18 and TRBJ1-6; possibly TRBD1 for D (5 bases). V lost 3 bases and J lost 6, with 9 bases in between. This CDR3 region has 14 residues. Germline CDR1 KGHSH, CDR2 LQKENI. CDR3 nucleotide sequence: TGTGCCAGCTCACCGCTAGACAGTAATTCACCCCTCCACTTT. It encodes CASSPLDSNSPLHF.